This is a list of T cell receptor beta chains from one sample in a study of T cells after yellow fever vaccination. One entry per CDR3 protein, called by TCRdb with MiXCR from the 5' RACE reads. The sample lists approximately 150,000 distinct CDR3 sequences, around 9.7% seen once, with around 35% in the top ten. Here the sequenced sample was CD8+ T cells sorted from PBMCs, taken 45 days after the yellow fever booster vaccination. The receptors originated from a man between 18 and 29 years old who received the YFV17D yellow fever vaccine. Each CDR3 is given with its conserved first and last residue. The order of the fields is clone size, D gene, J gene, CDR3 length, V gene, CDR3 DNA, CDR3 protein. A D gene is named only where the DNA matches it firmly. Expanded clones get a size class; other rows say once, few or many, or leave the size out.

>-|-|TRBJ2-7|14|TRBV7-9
TGTGCCAGCAGCTTAGGGGGACAAGACTACGAGCAGTACTTC
CASSLGGQDYEQYF
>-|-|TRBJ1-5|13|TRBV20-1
TGCAGTGCTAGAGATGAGGTCGTTCAGCCCCAGCATTTT
CSARDEVVQPQHF
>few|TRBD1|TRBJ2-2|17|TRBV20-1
TGCAGTGCTAGACCCGGACAGGGCTTCGCGAACACCGGGGAGCTGTTTTTT
CSARPGQGFANTGELFF
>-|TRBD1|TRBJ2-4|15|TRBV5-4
TGTGCCAGCAGCTTGCTTGGCCAGGGACAGGACATTCAGTACTTC
CASSLLGQGQDIQYF
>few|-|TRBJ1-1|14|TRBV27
TGTGCCAGCAGTTTATCGGGGGGAAGGGCTGAAGCTTTCTTT
CASSLSGGRAEAFF
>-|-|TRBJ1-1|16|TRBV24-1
TGTGCCACCAGACGGGGCACGACAGGAGCCAACACTGAAGCTTTCTTT
CATRRGTTGANTEAFF
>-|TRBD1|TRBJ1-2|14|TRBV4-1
TGCGCCAGCAGCCAAGATTGGACAGGGTCTGGCTACACCTTC
CASSQDWTGSGYTF
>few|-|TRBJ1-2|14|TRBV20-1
TGCAGTGCTAGAGATCCCCATGAATACTATGGCTACACCTTC
CSARDPHEYYGYTF
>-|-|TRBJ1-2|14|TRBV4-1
TGCGCCAGCAGCCAAGTGGGGGGCGACTATGGCTACACCTTC
CASSQVGGDYGYTF
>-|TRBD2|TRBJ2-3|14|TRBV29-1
TGCAGCGTTGTTAGGGCGGGGGGCACAGATACGCAGTATTTT
CSVVRAGGTDTQYF
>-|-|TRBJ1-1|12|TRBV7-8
TGTGCCAGCAGCTTAGATCCCTGGCTGGCTTTCTTT
CASSLDPWLAFF
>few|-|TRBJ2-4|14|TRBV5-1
TGCGCCAGCAGGCTTGGGGGGCCTGAAAACATTCAGTACTTC
CASRLGGPENIQYF
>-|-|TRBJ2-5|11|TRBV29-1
TGCAGCGTGACAGCCCAAGAGACCCAGTACTTC
CSVTAQETQYF
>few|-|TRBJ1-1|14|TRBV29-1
TGCAGCGTTGAACGCTACGGGATAAACACTGAAGCTTTCTTT
CSVERYGINTEAFF
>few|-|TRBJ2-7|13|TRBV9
TGTGCCAGCAGCGTAAGGGACGGCTACGAGCAGTACTTC
CASSVRDGYEQYF
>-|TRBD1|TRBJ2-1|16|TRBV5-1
TGCGCCAGCAGTCGGGACAGGGGGAGCTCCTACAATGAGCAGTTCTTC
CASSRDRGSSYNEQFF
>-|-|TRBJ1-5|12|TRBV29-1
TGCAGGAGACAGGTACCCAATCAGCCCCAGCATTTT
CRRQVPNQPQHF
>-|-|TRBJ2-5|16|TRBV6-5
TGTGCCAGCAGTTCGCCAGGGTGGGACTTCCAAGAGACCCAGTACTTC
CASSSPGWDFQETQYF
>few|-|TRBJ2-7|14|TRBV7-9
TGTGCCAGCAGCTTAGTGGGGGGTGGCTACGAGCAGTACTTC
CASSLVGGGYEQYF
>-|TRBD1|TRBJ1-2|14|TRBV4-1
TGCGCCAGCAGCCCAGGGGGCGTATTGGGTGGCTACACCTTC
CASSPGGVLGGYTF
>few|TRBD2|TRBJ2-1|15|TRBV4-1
TGCGCCAGCAGCCCCCGCGGGACTAGCGGGGCTGAGCAGTTCTTC
CASSPRGTSGAEQFF
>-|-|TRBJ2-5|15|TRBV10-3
TGTGCCATCAGTCTTGGGTTCCTGCTCCAAGAGACCCAGTACTTC
CAISLGFLLQETQYF
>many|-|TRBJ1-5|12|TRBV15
TGTGCCACCAGCAGAGAAAATCAGCCCCAGCATTTT
CATSRENQPQHF
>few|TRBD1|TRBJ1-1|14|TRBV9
TGTGCCAGCAGCGCAGGGGGCCCGAACACTGAAGCTTTCTTT
CASSAGGPNTEAFF
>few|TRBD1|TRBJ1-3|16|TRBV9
TGTGCCAGCAGCTCCTATTCCACAGGGGGAGGAAACACCATATATTTT
CASSSYSTGGGNTIYF
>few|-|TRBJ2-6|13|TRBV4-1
TGCGCCAGCAGAATCCAAGGGGGTAACGTCCTGACTTTC
CASRIQGGNVLTF
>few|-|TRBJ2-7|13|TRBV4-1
TGCGCCAGCGGGGCAGGGAGCATCCACGAGCAGTACTTC
CASGAGSIHEQYF
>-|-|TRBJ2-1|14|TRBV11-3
TGTGCCAGCAGCTTGGAGGGTGGGCCCTCTGAGCAGTTCTTC
CASSLEGGPSEQFF
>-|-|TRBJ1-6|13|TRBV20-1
TGCAGTGCTGATGGGGGGGGCGAATCACCCCTCCACTTT
CSADGGGESPLHF
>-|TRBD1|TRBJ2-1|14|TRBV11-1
TGTGCCAGCAGCCCCCGGGACAGGGTTGATGAGCAGTTCTTC
CASSPRDRVDEQFF
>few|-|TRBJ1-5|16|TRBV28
TGTGCCAGCAGTTCCAGCATCTTGGTGAGGGGTCAGCCCCAGCATTTT
CASSSSILVRGQPQHF
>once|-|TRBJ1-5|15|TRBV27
TGTGCCAGCAGTTCACGGACGACTGCGGATCAGCCCCAGCATTTT
CASSSRTTADQPQHF
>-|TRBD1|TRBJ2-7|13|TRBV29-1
TGCAGCGTTCGGACAGGAGGAAACTACGAGCAGTACTTC
CSVRTGGNYEQYF
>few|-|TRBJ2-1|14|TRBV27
TGTGCCAGCAGTAGCCAGGCGGTCTACAATGAGCAGTTCTTC
CASSSQAVYNEQFF
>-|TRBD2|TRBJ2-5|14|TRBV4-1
TGCGCCAGCAGCCAACGACTAGCGGTTATGACCCAGTACTTC
CASSQRLAVMTQYF
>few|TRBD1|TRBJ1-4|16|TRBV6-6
TGTGCCAGCAGTTACGGGACAGGGGAGTCTAATGAAAAACTGTTTTTT
CASSYGTGESNEKLFF